The clone carrying this T cell receptor beta chain turned up a few times. A second PCR, run for roughly 7 to 11 cycles, used a sample-barcoded 5' primer plus a J-beta primer mix. TCRdb re-analysed the 5' RACE reads in MiXCR, keeping a single row per CDR3 protein. The sample has more than 650,000 distinct CDR3 sequences, roughly 25% seen once. The CDR3 length is 13 residues. The germline V gene has CDR1 SGHRS and CDR2 YFSETQ. V shed 6 bases and J shed 4 bases, with 13 bases lying between them. These data come from a study of blood T cells in healthy people across ages. The same data also contributed to another study, on T cells of mothers and their children.

The chain carries TRBV5-1 and TRBJ1-1, with TRBD1 as a possible D gene (5 bases). The clonotype was recovered from a boy between 10 and 17 years old in good health. Sequencing was carried out using blood. The CDR3 nucleotides read TGCGCCAGCACAGTTACCGGGGGCACTGAAGCTTTCTTT. Encoded protein: CASTVTGGTEAFF.